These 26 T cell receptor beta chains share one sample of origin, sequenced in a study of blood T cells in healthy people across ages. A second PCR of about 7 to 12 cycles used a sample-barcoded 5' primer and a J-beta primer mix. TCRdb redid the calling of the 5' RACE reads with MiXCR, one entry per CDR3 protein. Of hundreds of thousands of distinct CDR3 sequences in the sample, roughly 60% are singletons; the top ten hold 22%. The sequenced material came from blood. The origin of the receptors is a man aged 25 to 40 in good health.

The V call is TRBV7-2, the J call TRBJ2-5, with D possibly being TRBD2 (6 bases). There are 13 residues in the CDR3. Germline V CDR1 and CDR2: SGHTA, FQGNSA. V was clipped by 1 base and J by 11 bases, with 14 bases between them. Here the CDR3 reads CASSLGRDCEQYF. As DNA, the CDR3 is TGTGCCAGCAGCTTAGGCAGGGACTGTGAGCAGTACTTC.

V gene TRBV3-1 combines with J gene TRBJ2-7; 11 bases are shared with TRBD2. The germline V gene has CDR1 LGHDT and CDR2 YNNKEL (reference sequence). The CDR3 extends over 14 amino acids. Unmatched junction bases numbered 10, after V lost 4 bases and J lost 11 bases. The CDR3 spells CASSRGTSGSSKYF. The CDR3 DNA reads TGTGCCAGCAGCCGCGGGACTAGCGGTTCATCTAAGTACTTC.

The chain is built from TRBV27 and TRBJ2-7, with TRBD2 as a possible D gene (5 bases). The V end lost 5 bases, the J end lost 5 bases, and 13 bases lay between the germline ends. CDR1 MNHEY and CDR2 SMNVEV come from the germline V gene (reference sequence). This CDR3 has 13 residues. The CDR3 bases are TGTGCCAGCAGTGTAAGCCCGGGGAACGAGCAGTACTTC. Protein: CASSVSPGNEQYF.

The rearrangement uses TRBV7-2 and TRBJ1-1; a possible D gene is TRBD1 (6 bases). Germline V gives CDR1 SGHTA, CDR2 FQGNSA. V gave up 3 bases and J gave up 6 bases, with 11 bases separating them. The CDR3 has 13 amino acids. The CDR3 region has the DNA TGTGCCAGCAGCTTCAACCGGGGGCCTGAAGCTTTCTTT. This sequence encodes CASSFNRGPEAFF. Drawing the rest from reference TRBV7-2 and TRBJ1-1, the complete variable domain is GAGVSQSPSNKVTEKGKDVELRCDPISGHTALYWYRQSLGQGLEFLIYFQGNSAPDKSGLPSDRFSAERTGGSVSTLTIQRTQQEDSAVYLCASSFNRGPEAFFGQGTRLTVV.

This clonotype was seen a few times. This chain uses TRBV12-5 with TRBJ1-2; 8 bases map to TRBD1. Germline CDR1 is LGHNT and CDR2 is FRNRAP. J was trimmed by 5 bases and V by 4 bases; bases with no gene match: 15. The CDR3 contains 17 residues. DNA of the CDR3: TGTGCTAGTGGTTCCTCGACAGGGGAAGGACCTCGGTATGGCTACACCTTC. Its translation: CASGSSTGEGPRYGYTF.

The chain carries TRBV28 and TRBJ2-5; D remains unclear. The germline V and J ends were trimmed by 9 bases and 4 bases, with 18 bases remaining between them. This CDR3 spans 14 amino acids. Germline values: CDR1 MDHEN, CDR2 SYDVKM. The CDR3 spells CASLSEGLRETQYF. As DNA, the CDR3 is TGTGCCAGTTTGTCAGAAGGGTTGAGAGAGACCCAGTACTTC.

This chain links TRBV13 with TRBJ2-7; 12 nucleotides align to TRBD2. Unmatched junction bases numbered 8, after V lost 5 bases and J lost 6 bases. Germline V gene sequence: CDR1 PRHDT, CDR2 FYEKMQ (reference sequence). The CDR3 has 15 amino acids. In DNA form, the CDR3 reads TGTGCCAGCAGCGGGGTGACTAGCGGGAGCTCCGAGCAGTACTTC. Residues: CASSGVTSGSSEQYF.

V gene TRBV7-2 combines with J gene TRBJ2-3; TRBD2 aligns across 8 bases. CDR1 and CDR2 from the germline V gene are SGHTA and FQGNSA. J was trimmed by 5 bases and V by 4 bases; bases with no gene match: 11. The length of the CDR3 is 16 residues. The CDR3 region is CASSSKTSVRGDTQYF. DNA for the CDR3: TGTGCCAGCAGCTCAAAGACTAGCGTTAGAGGAGATACGCAGTATTTT. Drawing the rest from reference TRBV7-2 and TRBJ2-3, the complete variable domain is GAGVSQSPSNKVTEKGKDVELRCDPISGHTALYWYRQSLGQGLEFLIYFQGNSAPDKSGLPSDRFSAERTGGSVSTLTIQRTQQEDSAVYLCASSSKTSVRGDTQYFGPGTRLTVL.

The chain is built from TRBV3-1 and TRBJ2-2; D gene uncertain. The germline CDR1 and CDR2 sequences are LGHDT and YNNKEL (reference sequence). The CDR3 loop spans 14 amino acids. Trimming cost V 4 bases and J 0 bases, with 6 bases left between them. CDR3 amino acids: CASSLRPNTGELFF. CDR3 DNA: TGTGCCAGCAGCCTAAGACCGAACACCGGGGAGCTGTTTTTT. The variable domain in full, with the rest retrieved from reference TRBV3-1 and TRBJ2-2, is DTAVSQTPKYLVTQMGNDKSIKCEQNLGHDTMYWYKQDSKKFLKIMFSYNNKELIINETVPNRFSPKSPDKAHLNLHINSLELGDSAVYFCASSLRPNTGELFFGEGSRLTVL.

CDR3 region: CSVRGFGQVNEQYF. As DNA, the CDR3 is TGCAGTGTCAGGGGGTTTGGGCAGGTAAACGAGCAGTACTTC. V is TRBV20-1 and J is TRBJ2-7; 7 nucleotides match TRBD1. Germline V gene sequence: CDR1 DFQATT, CDR2 SNEGSKA (reference sequence). This CDR3 is built from 14 residues. V dropped 7 bases and J dropped 5; count of bases not matched to a gene: 14.

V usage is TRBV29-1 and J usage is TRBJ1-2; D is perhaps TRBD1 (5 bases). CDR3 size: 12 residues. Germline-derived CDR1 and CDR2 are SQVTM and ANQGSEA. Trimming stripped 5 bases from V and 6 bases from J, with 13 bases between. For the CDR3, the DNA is TGCAGCGTTTCAAGGGGCGCTGATGGCTACACCTTC. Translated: CSVSRGADGYTF.

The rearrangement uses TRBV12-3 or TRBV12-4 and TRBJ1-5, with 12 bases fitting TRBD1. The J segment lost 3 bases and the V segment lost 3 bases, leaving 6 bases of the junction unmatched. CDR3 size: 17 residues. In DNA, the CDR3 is TGTGCCAGCAGTTTTGGGACAGGGGGCGGCTCCAATCAGCCCCAGCATTTT. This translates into CASSFGTGGGSNQPQHF.

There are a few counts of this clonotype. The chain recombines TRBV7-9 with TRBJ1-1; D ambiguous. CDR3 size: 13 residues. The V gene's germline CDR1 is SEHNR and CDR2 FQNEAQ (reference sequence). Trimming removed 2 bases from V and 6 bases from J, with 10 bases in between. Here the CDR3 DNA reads TGTGCCAGCAGCTTACCGGGCAATCCTGAAGCTTTCTTT. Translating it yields CASSLPGNPEAFF.

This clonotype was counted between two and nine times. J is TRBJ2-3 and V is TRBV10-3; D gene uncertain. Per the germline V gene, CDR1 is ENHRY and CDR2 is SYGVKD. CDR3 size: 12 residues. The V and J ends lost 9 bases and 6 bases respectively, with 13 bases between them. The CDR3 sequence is CAIQPPGDTQYF. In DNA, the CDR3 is TGTGCCATACAGCCCCCTGGGGATACGCAGTATTTT.

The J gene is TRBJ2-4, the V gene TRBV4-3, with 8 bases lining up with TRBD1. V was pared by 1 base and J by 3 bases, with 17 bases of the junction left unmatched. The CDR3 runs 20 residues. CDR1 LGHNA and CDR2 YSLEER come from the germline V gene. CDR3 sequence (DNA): TGCGCCAGCAGCCAAGGTCTGGGGGTCAGGGGGCAGGTGGGCAAAAACATTCAGTACTTC. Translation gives CASSQGLGVRGQVGKNIQYF.

This CDR3 reads CASSGLEVSRETQYF. DNA of the CDR3: TGTGCCAGCAGCGGGCTAGAAGTGAGCCGGGAGACCCAGTACTTC. The V and J genes are TRBV6-5 and TRBJ2-5; D uncertain. The CDR3 spans 15 residues. Germline loops: CDR1 MNHEY, CDR2 SVGAGI. Trimming pared 6 bases from V and 5 bases from J, leaving 19 bases between.

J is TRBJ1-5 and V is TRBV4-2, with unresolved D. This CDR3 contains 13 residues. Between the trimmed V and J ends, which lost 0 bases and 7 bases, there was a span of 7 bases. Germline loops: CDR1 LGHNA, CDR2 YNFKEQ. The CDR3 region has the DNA TGTGCCAGCAGCCAAGATGGCGTACAGCCCCAGCATTTT. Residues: CASSQDGVQPQHF.

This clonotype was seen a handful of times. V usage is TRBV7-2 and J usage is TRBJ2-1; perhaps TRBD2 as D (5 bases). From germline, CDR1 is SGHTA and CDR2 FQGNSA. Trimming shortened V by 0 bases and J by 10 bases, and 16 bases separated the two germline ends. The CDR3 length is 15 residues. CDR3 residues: CASSLAAIEGREQFF. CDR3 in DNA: TGTGCCAGCAGCTTAGCCGCCATCGAGGGTCGGGAGCAGTTCTTC.

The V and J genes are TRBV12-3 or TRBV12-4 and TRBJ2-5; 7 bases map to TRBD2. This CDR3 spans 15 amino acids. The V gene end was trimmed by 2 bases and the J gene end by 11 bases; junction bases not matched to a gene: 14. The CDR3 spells CASSLRGTTSGEQYF. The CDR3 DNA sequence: TGTGCCAGCAGTTTACGAGGGACTACGAGCGGTGAGCAGTACTTC.

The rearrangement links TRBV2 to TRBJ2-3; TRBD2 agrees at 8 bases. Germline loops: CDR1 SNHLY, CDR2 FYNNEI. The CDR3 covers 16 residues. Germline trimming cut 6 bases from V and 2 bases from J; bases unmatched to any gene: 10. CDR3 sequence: CASSDGRGALTDTQYF. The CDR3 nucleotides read TGTGCCAGCAGCGACGGGAGGGGGGCGCTCACAGATACGCAGTATTTT.

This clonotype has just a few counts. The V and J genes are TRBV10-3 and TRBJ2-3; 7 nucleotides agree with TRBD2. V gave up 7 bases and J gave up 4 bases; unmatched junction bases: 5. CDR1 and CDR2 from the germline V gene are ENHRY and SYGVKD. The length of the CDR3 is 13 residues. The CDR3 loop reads CAITPGLSDTQYF. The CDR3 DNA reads TGTGCCATCACCCCGGGACTATCAGATACGCAGTATTTT.

The CDR3 DNA follows: TGCGCCAGCAGAAACTCAGCGATGGGTGAGCAGTACTTC. It yields the protein CASRNSAMGEQYF. The chain uses TRBV10-2 and TRBJ2-5; D remains unclear. V shed 6 bases and J shed 11 bases, with 19 bases lying between them. The CDR3 loop spans 13 amino acids. Looked up from germline, CDR1 is WSHSY and CDR2 is SAAADI.

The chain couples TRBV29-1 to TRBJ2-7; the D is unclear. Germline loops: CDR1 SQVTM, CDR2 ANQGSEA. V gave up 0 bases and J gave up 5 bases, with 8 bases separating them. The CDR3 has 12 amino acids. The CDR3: CSVEDSLHEQYF. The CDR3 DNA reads TGCAGCGTTGAAGACTCCCTTCACGAGCAGTACTTC.

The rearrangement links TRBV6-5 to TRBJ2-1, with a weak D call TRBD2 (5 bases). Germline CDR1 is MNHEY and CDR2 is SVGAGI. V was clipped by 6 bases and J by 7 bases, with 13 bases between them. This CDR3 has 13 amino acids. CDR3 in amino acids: CASSPSRGNEQFF. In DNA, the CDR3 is TGTGCCAGCAGCCCATCACGGGGAAATGAGCAGTTCTTC.

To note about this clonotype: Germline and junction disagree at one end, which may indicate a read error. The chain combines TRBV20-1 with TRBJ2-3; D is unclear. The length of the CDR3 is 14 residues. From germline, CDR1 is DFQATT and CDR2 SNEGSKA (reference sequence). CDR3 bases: TGCAGTGCTAGGAGTAGCAGGAACACAGATACGCGGTATTTT. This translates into CSARSSRNTDTRYF.

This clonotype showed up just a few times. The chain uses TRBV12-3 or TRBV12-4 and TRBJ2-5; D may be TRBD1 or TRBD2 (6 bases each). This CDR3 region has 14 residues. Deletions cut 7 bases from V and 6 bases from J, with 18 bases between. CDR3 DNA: TGTGCCAGCAAACCCCAAGGGGGGAGTAAGACCCAGTACTTC. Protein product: CASKPQGGSKTQYF.